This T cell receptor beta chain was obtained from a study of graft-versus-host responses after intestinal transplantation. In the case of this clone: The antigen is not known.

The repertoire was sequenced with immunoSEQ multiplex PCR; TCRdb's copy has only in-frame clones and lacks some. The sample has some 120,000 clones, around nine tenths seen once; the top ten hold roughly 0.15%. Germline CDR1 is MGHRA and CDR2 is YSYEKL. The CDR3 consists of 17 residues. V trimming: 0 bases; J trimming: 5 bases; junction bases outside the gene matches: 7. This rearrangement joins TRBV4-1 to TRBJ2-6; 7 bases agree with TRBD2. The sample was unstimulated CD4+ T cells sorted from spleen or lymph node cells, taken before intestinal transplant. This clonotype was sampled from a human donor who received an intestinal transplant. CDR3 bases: TGCGCCAGCAGCCAAGATGAGGCGGGGGTTAGGGCCAACGTCCTGACTTTC. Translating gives CASSQDEAGVRANVLTF.